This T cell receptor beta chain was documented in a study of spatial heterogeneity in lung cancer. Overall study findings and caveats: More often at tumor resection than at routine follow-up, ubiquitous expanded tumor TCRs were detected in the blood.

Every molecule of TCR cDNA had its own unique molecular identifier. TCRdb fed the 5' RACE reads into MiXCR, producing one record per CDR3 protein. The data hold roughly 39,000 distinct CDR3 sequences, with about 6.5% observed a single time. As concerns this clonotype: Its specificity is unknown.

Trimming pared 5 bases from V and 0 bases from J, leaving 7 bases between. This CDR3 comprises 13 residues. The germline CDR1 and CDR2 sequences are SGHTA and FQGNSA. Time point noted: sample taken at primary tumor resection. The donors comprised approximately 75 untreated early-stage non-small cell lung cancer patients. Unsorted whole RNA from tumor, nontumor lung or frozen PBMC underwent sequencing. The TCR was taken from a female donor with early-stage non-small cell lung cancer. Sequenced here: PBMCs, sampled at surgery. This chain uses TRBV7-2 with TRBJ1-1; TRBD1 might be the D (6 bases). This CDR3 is CASSGTMNTEAFF. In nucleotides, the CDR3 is TGTGCCAGCAGCGGGACAATGAACACTGAAGCTTTCTTT.